A selection of T cell receptor beta chains follows, all from one sample in a study of cytomegalovirus exposure and HLA in healthy donors. TCRdb keeps only in-frame clones here, not all; method: immunoSEQ multiplex PCR. The sample consists of 120,000 or so clones, 81% of them appearing once. Material: PBMCs. These receptors were collected from a man aged 18-30 years in good health and CMV-seronegative. Each CDR3 is given with its conserved first and last residue. A D gene is named only where the DNA matches it firmly. The size field is filled for only some rows; it gives once, few, many or a size class.

>TRBJ1-1|TRBV27|NA|NA
CASSLSFWGGTEAFF
TGTGCCAGCAGTCTCTCGTTCTGGGGGGGCACTGAAGCTTTCTTT
>TRBJ2-5|TRBV6-5|NA|TRBD1
CASSYRGRGKETQYF
TGTGCCAGCAGTTATCGTGGCAGGGGGAAGGAGACCCAGTACTTC
>TRBJ1-1|TRBV9|NA|NA
CASSAPGMNTEAFF
TGTGCCAGCAGCGCCCCGGGAATGAACACTGAAGCTTTCTTT
>TRBJ2-3|TRBV7-9|NA|TRBD1
CASSRTGGSDTQYF
TGTGCCAGCAGTCGGACAGGGGGTTCGGATACGCAGTATTTT
>TRBJ2-7|TRBV6-1|NA|NA
CASSETVSSSYEQYF
TGTGCCAGCAGTGAAACAGTTTCCAGCTCCTACGAGCAGTACTTC
>TRBJ1-1|TRBV5-1|few|TRBD1
CASSLASWTGDLGRITEAFF
TGCGCCAGCAGCTTGGCCTCCTGGACAGGGGATCTTGGTCGTATCACTGAAGCTTTCTTT
>TRBJ1-5|TRBV19|NA|NA
CASRSFRQANQPQHF
TGTGCCAGTAGATCCTTTAGACAGGCTAATCAGCCCCAGCATTTT
>TRBJ1-2|TRBV18|NA|TRBD1
CASSPRMTGGSGGYTF
TGTGCCAGCTCACCGAGGATGACAGGGGGTAGTGGCGGCTACACCTTC
>TRBJ1-1|TRBV7-9|NA|TRBD1
CASSLDRGKNTEAFF
TGTGCCAGCAGCTTGGACAGGGGGAAGAACACTGAAGCTTTCTTT
>TRBJ1-2|TRBV7-2|few|NA
CASSLQGYDGYTF
TGTGCCAGCAGCTTACAGGGGTACGATGGCTACACCTTC
>TRBJ1-2|TRBV6-1|few|NA
CASSESNSYGYTF
TGTGCCAGCAGTGAATCGAATAGCTATGGCTACACCTTC
>TRBJ2-7|TRBV5-1|NA|TRBD1
CASSLPGTGYEQYF
TGCGCCAGCAGCTTGCCCGGGACAGGCTACGAGCAGTACTTC
>TRBJ1-2|TRBV29-1|NA|NA
CSVETPGPPGGYTF
TGCAGCGTTGAGACCCCAGGGCCCCCTGGGGGCTACACCTTC
>TRBJ2-1|TRBV14|NA|TRBD2
CASSTRLAGGRRSYNEQFF
TGTGCCAGCAGCACTCGACTAGCGGGGGGCCGTAGGTCCTACAATGAGCAGTTCTTC
>TRBJ2-3|TRBV27|NA|NA
CASSLSGPTDTQYF
TGTGCCAGCAGTTTATCGGGGCCCACAGATACGCAGTATTTT
>TRBJ1-2|TRBV6-1|NA|TRBD1
CAIYARDRGPGYTF
TGTGCCATTTATGCGAGGGACAGGGGGCCTGGCTACACCTTC
>TRBJ2-3|TRBV5-1|once|TRBD2
CASSLEGSGAQVTQYF
TGCGCCAGCAGCTTGGAGGGTAGCGGGGCGCAAGTGACGCAGTATTTT
>TRBJ2-1|TRBV7-2|NA|TRBD2
CASSLGRGYNEQFF
TGTGCCAGCAGCCTGGGGCGGGGGTACAATGAGCAGTTCTTC
>TRBJ1-2|TRBV7-3|few|NA
CASSLTGGYGYTF
TGTGCCAGCAGCTTAACGGGGGGATATGGCTACACCTTC
>TRBJ1-6|TRBV19|NA|TRBD1
CASSWGQGNYNSPLHF
TGTGCCAGTAGTTGGGGACAGGGGAATTATAATTCACCCCTCCACTTT
>TRBJ1-1|TRBV12-1|NA|NA
CASSRGEVNTEAFF
TGTGCCAGCAGCCGCGGGGAGGTGAACACTGAAGCTTTCTTT
>TRBJ1-2|TRBV7-9|NA|NA
CAARTNYGYTF
TGTGCCGCGCGGACTAACTATGGCTACACCTTC
>TRBJ1-2|TRBV11-2|once|TRBD1
CASSSQGVSYGYTF
TGTGCCAGCAGCTCCCAGGGGGTGAGCTATGGCTACACCTTC
>TRBJ2-5|TRBV7-9|NA|NA
CASSPMTGTQETQYF
TGTGCCAGCAGCCCCATGACAGGGACTCAAGAGACCCAGTACTTC
>TRBJ2-2|TRBV14|NA|NA
CASSQRAGANTGELFF
TGTGCCAGCAGCCAAAGGGCAGGGGCAAACACCGGGGAGCTGTTTTTT
>TRBJ1-5|TRBV5-8|NA|NA
CASSLVGARGNQPQHF
TGTGCCAGCAGCTTGGTGGGGGCACGAGGCAATCAGCCCCAGCATTTT
>TRBJ1-2|TRBV19|NA|TRBD1
CASNVGQVNYGYTF
TGTGCCAGTAACGTGGGACAGGTGAACTATGGCTACACCTTC
>TRBJ2-5|TRBV4-3|NA|NA
CASSQDEEAWETQYF
TGCGCCAGCAGCCAAGATGAAGAGGCTTGGGAGACCCAGTACTTC
>TRBJ2-5|TRBV27|NA|NA
CASQTHGGQETQYF
TGTGCCAGCCAGACACACGGGGGCCAAGAGACCCAGTACTTC
>TRBJ1-5|TRBV7-8|NA|NA
CASSLASDKGQPQHF
TGTGCCAGCAGCTTAGCGTCGGACAAAGGACAGCCCCAGCATTTT
>TRBJ1-1|TRBV10-1|NA|TRBD1
CARKGTGGMNTEAFF
TGCGCCAGAAAAGGGACAGGGGGTATGAACACTGAAGCTTTCTTT
>TRBJ2-7|TRBV5-6|NA|NA
CASSLPTGRYEQYF
TGTGCCAGCAGCTTACCGACAGGGAGGTACGAGCAGTACTTC
>TRBJ1-6|TRBV6-5|NA|NA
CASRSPYEGGTPLHF
TGTGCCAGCAGGTCCCCCTATGAGGGAGGGACACCCCTCCACTTT
>TRBJ1-1|TRBV19|NA|NA
CASSSSGGVNTEAFF
TGTGCCAGTAGTTCCTCGGGAGGGGTGAACACTGAAGCTTTCTTT
>TRBJ1-2|TRBV27|once|NA
CASSYRGSDGYTF
TGTGCCAGCAGTTATAGGGGATCGGATGGCTACACCTTC
>TRBJ1-5|TRBV18|NA|NA
CASSPLPRGGNQPQHF
TGTGCCAGCTCACCCCTACCCCGGGGGGGCAATCAGCCCCAGCATTTT
>TRBJ2-5|TRBV5-6|NA|NA
CASALMGGPKKTQYF
TGTGCCAGCGCTCTGATGGGGGGGCCTAAAAAGACCCAGTACTTC
>TRBJ1-1|TRBV2|NA|TRBD1
CASTTGGAKGTEAFF
TGTGCCAGCACTACAGGGGGCGCAAAGGGAACTGAAGCTTTCTTT
>TRBJ1-1|TRBV6-5|NA|TRBD1
CASSYIITGGGTEAFF
TGTGCCAGCAGTTACATAATAACAGGGGGGGGAACTGAAGCTTTCTTT
>TRBJ2-1|TRBV27|NA|NA
CASSPRGGNSYNEQFF
TGTGCCAGCAGTCCCCGTGGAGGGAACTCCTACAATGAGCAGTTCTTC
>TRBJ2-1|TRBV7-2|once|NA
CASSLVETGAYNEQFF
TGTGCCAGCAGCTTAGTTGAGACAGGAGCCTACAATGAGCAGTTCTTC
>TRBJ2-7|TRBV7-2|NA|TRBD1
CASSYPGQYYEQYF
TGTGCCAGCAGCTATCCGGGACAGTACTACGAGCAGTACTTC
>TRBJ2-7|TRBV14|NA|TRBD2
CASSQDTLAGDEQYF
TGTGCCAGCAGCCAAGACACGCTAGCGGGGGACGAGCAGTACTTC
>TRBJ1-2|TRBV19|NA|TRBD1
CASSSLGEGTGDFGYTF
TGTGCCAGTAGTTCACTTGGAGAAGGGACAGGGGATTTTGGCTACACCTTC
>TRBJ2-1|TRBV4-3|few|TRBD2
CASSQDSGGGAYNEQFF
TGCGCCAGCAGCCAAGATTCCGGCGGGGGGGCCTACAATGAGCAGTTCTTC